This TCR beta chain was obtained from a study of long-term antiretroviral therapy in people with HIV. Study details: There is a gap of about a decade between the earliest samples and the later 2015 immediate-ART recommendation.

In regard to this clone: Its antigen is unidentified.

The immunoSEQ assay was v3.0, run at survey level. Only in-frame clones appear in the TCRdb table, and some are missing; sequencing was by immunoSEQ multiplex PCR. The sample lists some 35,000 clones, over 70% occurring once. Findings and limits, study-wide: Dominant in the repertoire at all time points were clones expanded before ART. There were no data on ART adherence, viral resistance or therapy changes, a gap that limits inferences about post-ART repertoire changes.

The source was unsorted PBMCs, collected 0.6 years after starting antiretroviral therapy. The clonotype was recovered from a man aged 18 to 35 with HIV.

CDR3 sequence: CASSWTGFEQYF. The CDR3 region has the DNA TGTGCCAGCTCATGGACAGGGTTCGAGCAGTACTTC. V gene TRBV18 combines with J gene TRBJ2-7; 8 nucleotides match TRBD1. V dropped 5 bases and J dropped 6; count of bases not matched to a gene: 3. Germline V lookup: CDR1 KGHSH, CDR2 LQKENI. The CDR3 has 12 residues. Full variable domain (outside the CDR3, taken from reference TRBV18 and TRBJ2-7): NAGVMQNPRHLVRRRGQEARLRCSPMKGHSHVYWYRQLPEEGLKFMVYLQKENIIDESGMPKERFSAEFPKEGPSILRIQQVVRGDSAAYFCASSWTGFEQYFGPGTRLTVT.